The clone carrying this T cell receptor (beta chain) has a handful of counts. Its cognate antigen is unknown. This record comes from a study of vaccination effects on CD4 cells after COVID-19. Peptide-pool stimulation followed by sequencing identified expanded antigen-specific CD4+ clonotypes in the ViraFEST assay. Culture proceeded for 10 days, and CD4+ T cells were then isolated. Data came from immunoSEQ multiplex PCR; TCRdb stores just in-frame clones and leaves some out. The sample carries about 79,000 clones, roughly 80% recorded once. CDR1 KGHSH and CDR2 LQKENI come from the germline V gene. The CDR3 length is 16 residues. V dropped 0 bases and J dropped 1 base, with 9 bases sitting between them.

Sample: CD4+ T cells from PBMCs cultured with HCoV-229E spike peptides, taken before COVID-19 vaccination. This chain joins TRBV18 and TRBJ2-2; maybe TRBD1 (6 bases). This TCR came from a human donor who received a COVID-19 vaccine. The CDR3 nucleotides read TGTGCCAGCTCACCACCGGACAGATTGAACACCGGGGAGCTGTTTTTT. As protein: CASSPPDRLNTGELFF.